The 26 T cell receptor beta chains below come from one sample, sequenced in a study of T cell responses to AZD1222 COVID-19 vaccine. Data came from immunoSEQ multiplex PCR; TCRdb stores just in-frame clones and leaves some out. The sample holds 110,000 to 150,000 clones, 70% to 90% seen once. Sequenced here: peripheral blood, sampled on day 0 of AZD1222 vaccination. The source of these receptors is an adult in good health.

V is TRBV5-1 and J is TRBJ1-4, with a possible D match to TRBD1 (6 bases). In germline, CDR1 is SGHRS, CDR2 YFSETQ. Trimming took 7 bases from V and 8 from J, leaving 15 bases between them. CDR3 length: 13 amino acids. The CDR3 here is CASQQGREEKLFF. The DNA of the CDR3 is TGCGCCAGCCAACAGGGAAGAGAGGAAAAACTGTTTTTT.

The chain combines TRBV5-4 with TRBJ1-2, with D tentatively TRBD1 (5 bases). The CDR3 loop spans 14 amino acids. Germline V gene lookup returns CDR1 SGHNT and CDR2 YYREEE (reference sequence). V lost 0 bases and J 7 bases, leaving 13 bases between the germline ends. CDR3 DNA sequence: TGTGCCAGCAGCTTGGCCCAGGGTGCGGCTGGCTACACCTTC. It translates to CASSLAQGAAGYTF.

The V gene is TRBV6-5, the J gene TRBJ2-7; D is possibly TRBD1 (5 bases). CDR1 is MNHEY, CDR2 SVGAGI, per germline. This CDR3 comprises 14 residues. The ends were cut back, 2 bases at V and 5 bases at J, with 13 bases in the middle. CDR3 nucleotides: TGTGCCAGCAGTTACGAAGGGGCGGTGAACGAGCAGTACTTC. Translated: CASSYEGAVNEQYF.

The sample holds one count of this clone. This chain joins TRBV6-4 and TRBJ1-6; D is unclear. The CDR3 is 13 amino acids. V lost 2 bases to trimming and J lost 7 bases, with 6 bases between them. Germline lookup yields CDR1 MRHNA and CDR2 SNTAGT. The CDR3 reads CASSDRANSPLHF. The CDR3 region has the DNA TGTGCCAGCAGTGACAGGGCCAATTCACCCCTCCACTTT.

The V gene is TRBV5-1, the J gene TRBJ2-5; 7 bases line up with TRBD1. The CDR3 extends over 15 amino acids. The J segment lost 3 bases and the V segment lost 3 bases, leaving 8 bases of the junction unmatched. The germline gives CDR1 SGHRS, CDR2 YFSETQ. The CDR3 DNA reads TGCGCCAGCAGCTCCCGGCCAGGGGGTGAAGAGACCCAGTACTTC. This translates into CASSSRPGGEETQYF.

The rearrangement joins TRBV29-1 to TRBJ2-3, with D perhaps matching TRBD1 (6 bases). In germline, CDR1 is SQVTM, CDR2 ANQGSEA. The CDR3 extends over 12 amino acids. Trimming removed 1 base at V and 7 bases at J, with 9 bases between. The CDR3 region is CSVEGDTNTQYF. CDR3 nucleotides: TGCAGCGTTGAAGGGGACACCAATACGCAGTATTTT.

The chain couples TRBV27 to TRBJ2-2; possible D gene TRBD1, 6 bases. Germline V lookup: CDR1 MNHEY, CDR2 SMNVEV (reference sequence). CDR3 length equals 16 residues. Trimming shortened V by 2 bases and J by 7 bases, and 17 bases separated the two germline ends. The CDR3 spells CASSLLTGPKFGELFF. CDR3 sequence (DNA): TGTGCCAGCAGTTTACTGACAGGTCCGAAATTCGGGGAGCTGTTTTTT.

This clone has only one observation. The gene calls are TRBV24-1 and TRBJ1-5; D remains unclear. This CDR3 region has 15 residues. The germline CDR1 and CDR2 sequences are KGHDR and SFDVKD. Trimming shortened V by 0 bases and J by 7 bases, and 12 bases separated the two germline ends. The CDR3 region is CATSDLKAQLQPQHF. CDR3 bases: TGTGCCACCAGTGATTTGAAGGCTCAGCTACAGCCCCAGCATTTT.

This clone was seen just once. The V and J genes are TRBV5-5 and TRBJ1-1; no firm D call. V lost 2 bases and J lost 0, with 8 bases in between. The germline gives CDR1 SGHKS, CDR2 YYEKEE (reference sequence). The CDR3 consists of 14 residues. CDR3 coding DNA: TGTGCCAGCAGCTTTTGGATTTTGAACACTGAAGCTTTCTTT. This encodes CASSFWILNTEAFF.

This clone was seen a few times. The chain couples TRBV11-2 to TRBJ2-3; D remains ambiguous. From germline, CDR1 is SGHAT and CDR2 FQNNGV. V was clipped by 2 bases and J by 6 bases, with 9 bases between them. The CDR3 extends over 13 amino acids. CDR3 protein: CASSLSRTDTQYF. In nucleotides, the CDR3 is TGTGCCAGCAGCTTATCTAGAACGGATACGCAGTATTTT.

The chain uses TRBV7-2 and TRBJ1-2, with TRBD1 matching over 10 bases. Germline values: CDR1 SGHTA, CDR2 FQGNSA. CDR3 size: 16 residues. The V gene end was trimmed by 1 base and the J gene end by 8 bases; junction bases not matched to a gene: 10. CDR3 sequence: CASSLGQGAITIGYTF. CDR3 DNA sequence: TGTGCCAGCAGCTTAGGACAGGGGGCGATTACTATCGGCTACACCTTC.

The rearrangement uses TRBV6-5 and TRBJ1-2; possible D gene TRBD1, 5 bases. Germline assignment: CDR1 MNHEY and CDR2 SVGAGI. With 8 bases removed from V and 5 bases from J, the gap between germline ends came to 18 bases. The CDR3 contains 14 residues. The CDR3 loop is CASGEGPGVYGYTF. CDR3 DNA: TGTGCCAGCGGGGAGGGACCCGGGGTTTATGGCTACACCTTC.

This clone was recorded only once. The CDR3 loop reads CASSPPISGRGETQYF. CDR3 sequence (DNA): TGTGCCAGCTCACCACCTATCTCCGGGAGGGGAGAGACCCAGTACTTC. V is TRBV18 and J is TRBJ2-5; 8 positions agree with TRBD2. Germline CDR1 and CDR2: KGHSH and LQKENI. Losses at the gene ends were 0 bases for V and 4 bases for J; bases not matched to a gene: 7. This CDR3 contains 16 residues.

This chain joins TRBV30 and TRBJ1-1; D is undetermined. Trimming removed 2 bases at V and 0 bases at J, with 7 bases between. CDR1 is GTSNPN, CDR2 SVGIG, per germline (reference sequence). The CDR3 length is 13 residues. The CDR3 loop is CAWSREMNTEAFF. The DNA of the CDR3 is TGTGCCTGGAGTAGAGAAATGAACACTGAAGCTTTCTTT.

The genes are TRBV3-1 (or the pseudogene TRBV3-2) and TRBJ2-1; D remains ambiguous. From germline, CDR1 is LGHDT and CDR2 YNNKEL (reference sequence). V lost 4 bases and J lost 0, with 4 bases in between. This CDR3 is 13 amino acids long. This chain's CDR3 is CASSPSSYNEQFF. DNA for the CDR3: TGTGCCAGCAGCCCTAGCTCCTACAATGAGCAGTTCTTC.

The chain has TRBV6-6 and TRBJ1-4; 7 bases line up with TRBD1. Germline V CDR1 and CDR2: MNHNY, SVGAGI (reference sequence). CDR3 length equals 14 residues. Trimming removed 6 bases from V and 7 bases from J; junction bases left unmatched: 8. CDR3 sequence reads: CASSTDREGEKLFF. CDR3 nucleotides: TGTGCCAGCAGCACAGACAGGGAGGGTGAAAAACTGTTTTTT.

This clone was picked up one time. This chain joins TRBV5-1 and TRBJ2-1; 9 nucleotides align to TRBD2. With V trimmed by 1 base and J by 8 bases, 10 bases remained unmatched. The CDR3 is 16 amino acids. CDR1 SGHRS and CDR2 YFSETQ come from the germline V gene. Here the CDR3 reads CASSLLAGAGGDEQFF. CDR3 bases: TGCGCCAGCAGCTTGTTAGCGGGCGCGGGGGGGGATGAGCAGTTCTTC.

V is TRBV7-8 and J is TRBJ2-1, with 11 nucleotides matching TRBD2. J gave up 3 bases and V 5 bases, and 9 bases lay outside the gene matches. The CDR3 spans 17 residues. Germline loops: CDR1 SGHVS, CDR2 FQNEAQ. The CDR3 DNA sequence: TGTGCCAGCAGCCCTAGAGGGACTAGCGGAAACTACAATGAGCAGTTCTTC. Amino acids: CASSPRGTSGNYNEQFF.

The chain uses TRBV9 and TRBJ1-1, with D possibly being TRBD1 (6 bases). Germline V gives CDR1 SGDLS, CDR2 YYNGEE. Trimming took 4 bases from V and 1 from J, leaving 17 bases between them. The CDR3 spans 16 residues. The CDR3 here is CASSLSRGRENTEAFF. Here the CDR3 DNA reads TGTGCCAGCAGCCTCTCAAGGGGGAGGGAGAACACTGAAGCTTTCTTT.

This rearrangement joins TRBV5-1 to TRBJ1-1; TRBD1 is a possible D gene (5 bases). This CDR3 comprises 12 residues. V was clipped by 0 bases and J by 8 bases, with 8 bases between them. CDR1 and CDR2 (germline): SGHRS, YFSETQ. The CDR3 nucleotides read TGCGCCAGCAGCTTGGCCGACAGAGAAGCTTTCTTT. Translation gives CASSLADREAFF.

The chain has TRBV27 and TRBJ1-2; D gene uncertain. The CDR3 sequence is 10 residues long. Germline V gene lookup returns CDR1 MNHEY and CDR2 SMNVEV (reference sequence). V was cut by 9 bases and J by 5 bases, with 7 bases left in between. The CDR3 bases are TGTGCCAGTAGGAGATATGGCTACACCTTC. It codes for CASRRYGYTF.

This clone has a single count. The chain links TRBV19 to TRBJ2-1; tentatively, D is TRBD1 or TRBD2 (5 bases each). The V and J ends lost 3 bases and 7 bases respectively, with 13 bases between them. CDR3 length: 14 residues. CDR1 is LNHDA, CDR2 SQIVND, per germline (reference sequence). The CDR3, as DNA: TGTGCCAGTAGTATCGGGACCTCGGCTAATGAGCAGTTCTTC. It specifies CASSIGTSANEQFF. The whole variable domain, filled in from reference TRBV19 and TRBJ2-1, reads DGGITQSPKYLFRKEGQNVTLSCEQNLNHDAMYWYRQDPGQGLRLIYYSQIVNDFQKGDIAEGYSVSREKKESFPLTVTSAQKNPTAFYLCASSIGTSANEQFFGPGTRLTVL.

The gene calls are TRBV27 and TRBJ1-2, with D perhaps matching TRBD1 (6 bases). Germline V CDR1 and CDR2: MNHEY, SMNVEV (reference sequence). The V and J ends lost 4 bases and 4 bases respectively, with 13 bases between them. The CDR3 has 14 residues. The CDR3 protein is CASSSLPTGYGYTF. The CDR3 DNA follows: TGTGCCAGCAGTTCCCTCCCGACAGGCTATGGCTACACCTTC.

This chain connects TRBV5-1 to TRBJ2-3, with TRBD2 as a possible D gene (6 bases). V gave up 4 bases and J gave up 4 bases, with 10 bases separating them. Germline V gene lookup returns CDR1 SGHRS and CDR2 YFSETQ. The CDR3 is made up of 13 amino acids. The chain's CDR3 is CASSLREADTQYF. The DNA of the CDR3 is TGCGCCAGCAGCCTAAGGGAGGCAGATACGCAGTATTTT.

The rearrangement uses TRBV6-5 and TRBJ2-1; maybe TRBD2 (5 bases). This CDR3 spans 15 amino acids. Germline-derived CDR1 and CDR2 are MNHEY and SVGAGI. With 5 bases removed from V and 9 bases from J, the gap between germline ends came to 20 bases. CDR3 sequence (DNA): TGTGCCAGCAGTATCCGAGGTAGCGCGGAAGGTGAGCAGTTCTTC. Its translation is CASSIRGSAEGEQFF.

The rearrangement uses TRBV6-5 and TRBJ1-2; 7 bases align to TRBD1. V lost 5 bases to trimming and J lost 7 bases; unmatched junction nucleotides: 10. CDR1 and CDR2 from the germline V gene are MNHEY and SVGAGI. The CDR3 spans 14 residues. CDR3 in DNA: TGTGCCAGCAGTCCATTCCAGGGGGTTAGTGGCTACACCTTC. It codes for CASSPFQGVSGYTF.